The 31 T cell receptor beta chains reported below all come from one sample, sequenced in a study of OX40 agonist ivuxolimab in advanced cancers. Only in-frame clones appear in the TCRdb table, and some are missing; sequencing was by immunoSEQ multiplex PCR. There are roughly 150,000 clones in the sample; 94% occur only once, and about 0.3% lies in the top ten. Sequencing used CD4+ or CD8+ T cells sorted from blood, obtained in a trial of the OX40 agonist ivuxolimab. All receptors come from an adult with an advanced solid tumor such as melanoma, head and neck, liver or kidney cancer.

This clone has more than one count but fewer than ten. The CDR3 reads CASSKGDRTDTQYF. The CDR3 bases are TGCGCCAGCAGCAAGGGGGATAGGACAGATACGCAGTATTTT. V is TRBV5-1 and J is TRBJ2-3; weak D call: TRBD1 (6 bases). V lost 4 bases and J lost 3, with 12 bases in between. This CDR3 has 14 residues. Per the germline V gene, CDR1 is SGHRS and CDR2 is YFSETQ.

The V call is TRBV11-2, the J call TRBJ2-7; D is undetermined. The length of the CDR3 is 14 residues. Germline V gives CDR1 SGHAT, CDR2 FQNNGV. V was shortened by 2 bases and J by 5 bases, with 13 bases between the two germline ends. CDR3 region: CASSLNPVTDEQYF. The CDR3 coding sequence is TGTGCCAGCAGCTTAAATCCGGTGACGGACGAGCAGTACTTC.

This clone was seen a handful of times. This rearrangement joins TRBV27 to TRBJ2-2, with 10 bases aligning to TRBD1. The length of the CDR3 is 16 residues. Germline V CDR1 and CDR2: MNHEY, SMNVEV (reference sequence). Trimming removed 9 bases from V and 1 base from J; junction bases left unmatched: 8. This CDR3 reads CARTGGSGGNTGELFF. The CDR3 DNA is TGTGCCAGGACAGGGGGCTCGGGAGGGAACACCGGGGAGCTGTTTTTT.

The rearrangement links TRBV5-4 to TRBJ2-7, with D possibly called TRBD1 or TRBD2 (7 bases each). Trimming pared 0 bases from V and 3 bases from J, leaving 16 bases between. CDR1 and CDR2 from the germline V gene are SGHNT and YYREEE (reference sequence). This CDR3 contains 16 residues. The CDR3 loop reads CASSLVGRGRIYEQYF. Written as DNA, the CDR3 is TGTGCCAGCAGCTTGGTAGGGAGGGGGCGCATCTACGAGCAGTACTTC.

CDR3 in DNA: TGTGCCAGCAGCCCCCAGGGGGCAGGTCAGCCCCAGCATTTT. This encodes CASSPQGAGQPQHF. V is TRBV27 and J is TRBJ1-5; 8 bases match TRBD1. Germline values: CDR1 MNHEY, CDR2 SMNVEV (reference sequence). This CDR3 contains 14 residues. The junction had 7 bases not matched to a gene; V was cut back by 6 bases and J by 6 bases.

The chain carries TRBV5-1 and TRBJ2-7; 12 bases align to TRBD1. The J segment lost 4 bases and the V segment lost 2 bases, leaving 10 bases of the junction unmatched. CDR3 length: 17 amino acids. Germline CDR1 reads SGHRS; CDR2 reads YFSETQ. CDR3 coding DNA: TGCGCCAGCAGCTTTTTTAGGGGACAGGGGGCGAGTTACGAGCAGTACTTC. Residues: CASSFFRGQGASYEQYF.

The chain uses TRBV7-2 and TRBJ1-2, with TRBD1 identical over 8 bases. This CDR3 has 16 residues. The V gene's germline CDR1 is SGHTA and CDR2 FQGNSA. V lost 1 base, J lost 3 bases, and 7 bases stayed unmatched. The CDR3 reads CASSLVPDRGDYGYTF. DNA for the CDR3: TGTGCCAGCAGCTTAGTCCCAGACAGGGGAGACTATGGCTACACCTTC.

The chain employs TRBV13 and TRBJ2-3; D is unresolved. With 4 bases removed from V and 5 bases from J, the gap between germline ends came to 7 bases. CDR3 length equals 12 residues. Germline V gene data show CDR1 as PRHDT and CDR2 as FYEKMQ (reference sequence). In nucleotides, the CDR3 is TGTGCCAGCAGCTCGGTTGGAGATACGCAGTATTTT. As protein: CASSSVGDTQYF.

The chain joins TRBV5-1 to TRBJ1-2; 7 positions match TRBD1. This CDR3 contains 16 residues. V was clipped by 0 bases and J by 3 bases; unmatched bases: 8. Germline V CDR1 and CDR2: SGHRS, YFSETQ. CDR3 sequence (DNA): TGCGCCAGCAGCTTGGGGAACAGGGGTAAGGACTATGGCTACACCTTC. Its translation is CASSLGNRGKDYGYTF.

This chain links TRBV6-5 with TRBJ2-2; the D gene could be TRBD1 or TRBD2 (6 bases each). The germline V gene has CDR1 MNHEY and CDR2 SVGAGI. This CDR3 is built from 14 residues. Trimming cost V 8 bases and J 7 bases, with 17 bases left between them. The CDR3 nucleotides are TGTGCCAGCGTAGGGGGGCTCGCTGGCGGGGAGCTGTTTTTT. Its translation: CASVGGLAGGELFF.

This chain links TRBV9 with TRBJ1-1; D unresolved. This CDR3 is 14 amino acids long. V was clipped by 1 base and J by 4 bases, with 11 bases between them. Germline CDR1 SGDLS, CDR2 YYNGEE. The DNA of the CDR3 is TGTGCCAGCAGCGTATCCCCCAGAGGCACTGAAGCTTTCTTT. It is translated as CASSVSPRGTEAFF.

The DNA of the CDR3 is TGTGCCAGCAGCTTAGGAGGGGGCTCCTACAATGAGCAGTTCTTC. It is translated as CASSLGGGSYNEQFF. The J gene is TRBJ2-1, the V gene TRBV7-6; perhaps TRBD1 as D (6 bases). The length of the CDR3 is 15 residues. The germline V and J ends were trimmed by 1 base and 0 bases, with 7 bases remaining between them. CDR1 and CDR2 (germline): SGHVS, FNYEAQ.

V gene TRBV7-3 combines with J gene TRBJ2-1; the match to TRBD2 covers 8 bases. This CDR3 spans 15 amino acids. Germline-derived CDR1 and CDR2 are SGHTA and FQGTGA. V shed 5 bases and J 0 bases; nucleotides not matched to a gene: 3. CDR3 in amino acids: CASSPSGSSYNEQFF. CDR3 coding DNA: TGTGCCAGCAGCCCAAGCGGGAGCTCCTACAATGAGCAGTTCTTC.

The rearrangement uses TRBV4-1 and TRBJ1-3; D not certain. V was cut by 4 bases and J by 4 bases, with 11 bases left in between. CDR3 length: 14 amino acids. The germline gives CDR1 MGHRA, CDR2 YSYEKL. For the CDR3, the DNA is TGCGCCAGCAGCCGCCTCCACCCCGGAAACACCATATATTTT. Its protein product is CASSRLHPGNTIYF.

V and J are TRBV27 and TRBJ2-4; D is possibly TRBD1 (6 bases). Per germline, CDR1 MNHEY and CDR2 SMNVEV (reference sequence). The CDR3 is 17 residues long. Deletions cut 0 bases from V and 11 bases from J, with 23 bases between. The CDR3 coding sequence is TGTGCCAGCAGTTTATCGTTCATCGGTCCCGACAGGCGATTTCAGTACTTC. It encodes CASSLSFIGPDRRFQYF.

The V call is TRBV7-2, the J call TRBJ2-4; D gene ambiguous. V was pared by 4 bases and J by 8 bases, with 9 bases between. This CDR3 has 12 residues. Germline V gene lookup returns CDR1 SGHTA and CDR2 FQGNSA. The CDR3, as DNA: TGTGCCAGCAGCTCCTCACCGGACATTCAGTACTTC. Translation gives CASSSSPDIQYF.

This chain connects TRBV30 to TRBJ1-2; D is undetermined. Germline V gene lookup returns CDR1 GTSNPN and CDR2 SVGIG (reference sequence). The CDR3 covers 12 residues. V was shortened by 1 base and J by 8 bases, with 11 bases between the two germline ends. The CDR3 protein is CAWSDLSGGYTF. DNA for the CDR3: TGTGCCTGGAGTGATCTTTCGGGAGGCTACACCTTC.

This clone was recorded only once. The chain uses TRBV9 and TRBJ1-3; the match to TRBD1 covers 7 bases. The CDR3 has 17 residues. In germline, CDR1 is SGDLS, CDR2 YYNGEE. V was clipped by 4 bases and J by 0 bases; unmatched bases: 10. The CDR3 DNA reads TGTGCCAGCAGCTCCGGCCCACAGGGGCGCTCTGGAAACACCATATATTTT. Encoded protein: CASSSGPQGRSGNTIYF. The complete variable domain, with remaining parts taken from reference TRBV9 and TRBJ1-3, reads DSGVTQTPKHLITATGQRVTLRCSPRSGDLSVYWYQQSLDQGLQFLIQYYNGEERAKGNILERFSAQQFPDLHSELNLSSLELGDSALYFCASSSGPQGRSGNTIYFGEGSWLTVV.

The CDR3 DNA is TGTGCCAGCAGAAATCCGGGAGGAAACACTGAAGCTTTCTTT. This gives the protein CASRNPGGNTEAFF. J is TRBJ1-1 and V is TRBV5-8; no clear D. This CDR3 comprises 14 residues. The V and J ends lost 5 bases and 2 bases respectively, with 13 bases between them. Germline CDR1 reads SGHTS; CDR2 reads YDEGEE.

The rearrangement links TRBV5-4 to TRBJ1-5; D is ambiguous. V was pared by 4 bases and J by 2 bases, with 16 bases between. Germline CDR1 SGHNT, CDR2 YYREEE (reference sequence). CDR3 length equals 16 residues. The CDR3 DNA sequence: TGTGCCAGCAGCCCCTGGTGGGGAAGCGGCAATCAGCCCCAGCATTTT. It translates to CASSPWWGSGNQPQHF.

This clone was recorded only once. This sequence joins TRBV28 and TRBJ1-3, with D maybe TRBD1 (5 bases). CDR1 MDHEN and CDR2 SYDVKM come from the germline V gene. The CDR3 consists of 14 residues. Trimming took off 10 bases at V and 0 bases at J, with 13 bases between the two ends. The CDR3 DNA sequence: TGTGCCACCGCGTGGGGGACCTCTGGAAACACCATATATTTT. Translation gives CATAWGTSGNTIYF.

V is TRBV11-2 and J is TRBJ1-2; 12 bases map to TRBD1. The CDR3 consists of 16 residues. J was trimmed by 4 bases and V by 4 bases; bases with no gene match: 7. Germline assignment: CDR1 SGHAT and CDR2 FQNNGV. CDR3: CASSYRTGQGAYGYTF. The CDR3 DNA is TGTGCCAGCAGCTACCGAACGGGACAGGGGGCCTATGGCTACACCTTC. The full variable domain, rest sourced from reference TRBV11-2 and TRBJ1-2, is EAGVAQSPRYKIIEKRQSVAFWCNPISGHATLYWYQQILGQGPKLLIQFQNNGVVDDSQLPKDRFSAERLKGVDSTLKIQPAKLEDSAVYLCASSYRTGQGAYGYTFGSGTRLTVV.

The chain's CDR3 is CASSLGILPGQTYF. CDR3 DNA sequence: TGTGCCAGCAGCTTAGGGATCCTTCCGGGACAGACGTACTTC. The chain combines TRBV7-2 with TRBJ2-5; 7 bases align to TRBD1. Trimming cost V 1 base and J 13 bases; bases outside gene matches: 12. Per germline, CDR1 SGHTA and CDR2 FQGNSA. CDR3 size: 14 residues. The complete variable domain, with remaining parts taken from reference TRBV7-2 and TRBJ2-5, reads GAGVSQSPSNKVTEKGKDVELRCDPISGHTALYWYRQSLGQGLEFLIYFQGNSAPDKSGLPSDRFSAERTGGSVSTLTIQRTQQEDSAVYLCASSLGILPGQTYFGPGTRLLVL.

The V call is TRBV30, the J call TRBJ1-2; possible D gene TRBD1, 6 bases. The CDR3 runs to 11 residues. V lost 4 bases to trimming and J lost 6 bases, with 9 bases between them. Germline V gene lookup returns CDR1 GTSNPN and CDR2 SVGIG (reference sequence). The CDR3 bases are TGTGCCTGGAATGGGGGGCATGGCTACACCTTC. Residues: CAWNGGHGYTF.

In the case of this clone: Other DNA sequences of this sample code for an identical CDR3. The chain joins TRBV9 to TRBJ2-3; D is uncertain. Trimming stripped 4 bases from V and 2 bases from J, with 8 bases between. Per the germline V gene, CDR1 is SGDLS and CDR2 is YYNGEE. The CDR3 consists of 13 residues. CDR3 residues: CASSTSPTDTQYF. DNA of the CDR3: TGTGCCAGCAGCACGTCCCCCACAGATACGCAGTATTTT. The whole variable domain, remainder taken from reference TRBV9 and TRBJ2-3, is DSGVTQTPKHLITATGQRVTLRCSPRSGDLSVYWYQQSLDQGLQFLIQYYNGEERAKGNILERFSAQQFPDLHSELNLSSLELGDSALYFCASSTSPTDTQYFGPGTRLTVL.

This clone was detected only once. The chain links TRBV7-2 to TRBJ1-2; unclear D gene. Trimming removed 3 bases from V and 4 bases from J, with 15 bases in between. The V gene's germline CDR1 is SGHTA and CDR2 FQGNSA. There are 15 residues in the CDR3. The CDR3 reads CASSFYPAGSYGYTF. Here the CDR3 DNA reads TGTGCCAGCAGCTTCTACCCGGCTGGAAGCTATGGCTACACCTTC.

Written as DNA, the CDR3 is TGTGCCAGCAGTACTGGGACATTAATAGCCCAAGAGACCCAGTACTTC. Protein: CASSTGTLIAQETQYF. This chain links TRBV2 with TRBJ2-5, with D possibly matching TRBD1 (6 bases). V gave up 5 bases and J gave up 1 base, with 17 bases separating them. Germline CDR1 reads SNHLY; CDR2 reads FYNNEI. CDR3 length: 16 residues. Supplemented by reference TRBV2 and TRBJ2-5, the full variable domain reads EPEVTQTPSHQVTQMGQEVILRCVPISNHLYFYWYRQILGQKVEFLVSFYNNEISEKSEIFDDQFSVERPDGSNFTLKIRSTKLEDSAMYFCASSTGTLIAQETQYFGPGTRLLVL.

This chain connects TRBV7-3 to TRBJ1-1; 8 bases align to TRBD1. CDR1 and CDR2 from the germline V gene are SGHTA and FQGTGA. The CDR3 runs to 15 residues. V gave up 5 bases and J gave up 5 bases; unmatched junction bases: 10. The DNA of the CDR3 is TGTGCCAGCAGCCCGGTCGGGACAGGAAGAACTGAAGCTTTCTTT. Its protein product is CASSPVGTGRTEAFF.

This clone has just a few counts. The chain combines TRBV28 with TRBJ2-7, with 9 bases that match TRBD1. Germline V gives CDR1 MDHEN, CDR2 SYDVKM. V was clipped by 7 bases and J by 2 bases; unmatched bases: 12. The CDR3 is 16 residues long. CDR3 in amino acids: CASIPRTGTGTYEQYF. In nucleotides, the CDR3 is TGTGCCAGCATCCCCCGAACAGGGACAGGGACCTACGAGCAGTACTTC.

V is TRBV27 and J is TRBJ2-2, with a tentative D call TRBD1 (5 bases). The germline V gene encodes CDR1 MNHEY and CDR2 SMNVEV (reference sequence). Deletions cut 2 bases from V and 4 bases from J, with 11 bases between. There are 15 residues in the CDR3. In nucleotides, the CDR3 is TGTGCCAGCAGTTTACAGGGCTGGAGCACCGGGGAGCTGTTTTTT. It is translated as CASSLQGWSTGELFF.

The chain carries TRBV15 and TRBJ2-7; D perhaps matches TRBD2 (6 bases). Trimming stripped 3 bases from V and 3 bases from J, with 12 bases between. The CDR3 consists of 14 residues. Per germline, CDR1 LNHNV and CDR2 YYDKDF (reference sequence). The CDR3 nucleotides read TGTGCCACCAGCAGTGAGGGACTTTACTACGAGCAGTACTTC. This gives the protein CATSSEGLYYEQYF.